The present entry profiles one TCR beta chain with its context. Its antigen is still unknown. V was pared by 0 bases and J by 3 bases, with 15 bases between. The CDR3 is 16 amino acids. CDR1 is SGHAT, CDR2 FQNNGV, per germline. Profiled with immunoSEQ multiplex PCR; TCRdb holds only in-frame clones, not every one. In the table there are 70,000 or so clones, 71% of which are singletons. Autologous stem cell transplantation was followed by relapse in every patient, and brentuximab vedotin exposure varied. This sample was included in a study of PD-1 blockade in classical Hodgkin lymphoma. Overall study findings and caveats: The study found complete responders had baseline diversity similar to newly diagnosed patients. Relapsed/refractory patients reportedly had the lowest baseline TCR diversity, below newly diagnosed patients, who were below healthy donors. It was CD4+ TCR diversity, not CD8+, that rose significantly by C4D1.

This clonotype originated in a human donor with classical Hodgkin lymphoma. Sequences were derived from peripheral blood mononuclear cells (PBMCs), sampled before the second cycle of nivolumab. The chain carries TRBV11-2 and TRBJ2-7; maybe TRBD1 (6 bases). This chain's CDR3 is CASSLEVWQGSYEQYF. CDR3 coding DNA: TGTGCCAGCAGCTTAGAGGTCTGGCAGGGGAGCTACGAGCAGTACTTC. The full variable domain, its missing parts supplied by reference TRBV11-2 and TRBJ2-7, is EAGVAQSPRYKIIEKRQSVAFWCNPISGHATLYWYQQILGQGPKLLIQFQNNGVVDDSQLPKDRFSAERLKGVDSTLKIQPAKLEDSAVYLCASSLEVWQGSYEQYFGPGTRLTVT.